This TCR beta chain was identified during a study of human T cells and chemical hapten exposure. Across the whole study: Predominantly women, the patients had alopecia areata, totalis or universalis.

This sample's time point: patch test 1, 2 weeks after DPC sensitization. Treatment reported: therapeutic diphenylcyclopropenone sensitization with weekly scalp DPC. Germline-derived CDR1 and CDR2 are SGHTA and FQGNSA. V dropped 3 bases and J dropped 2 bases, with 7 bases sitting between them. The CDR3 is made up of 14 amino acids. TCRdb fed the RACE reads into MiXCR, producing one record per CDR3 protein. The profile shows approximately 74,000 distinct CDR3 sequences, approximately 35% of them singletons. The TCR sequence derives from a middle-aged man with alopecia areata. Some clones in this sample may be carry-over from other donors' samples. The rearrangement uses TRBV7-2 and TRBJ1-4; D not resolved. The source was whole blood, collected in connection with sensitization to the hapten diphenylcyclopropenone (DPC). CDR3 bases: TGTGCCAGCAGCTTTTTTGGGACTAATGAAAAACTGTTTTTT. It translates to CASSFFGTNEKLFF. The full variable domain, with the rest looked up from reference TRBV7-2 and TRBJ1-4, is GAGVSQSPSNKVTEKGKDVELRCDPISGHTALYWYRQSLGQGLEFLIYFQGNSAPDKSGLPSDRFSAERTGGSVSTLTIQRTQQEDSAVYLCASSFFGTNEKLFFGSGTQLSVL.